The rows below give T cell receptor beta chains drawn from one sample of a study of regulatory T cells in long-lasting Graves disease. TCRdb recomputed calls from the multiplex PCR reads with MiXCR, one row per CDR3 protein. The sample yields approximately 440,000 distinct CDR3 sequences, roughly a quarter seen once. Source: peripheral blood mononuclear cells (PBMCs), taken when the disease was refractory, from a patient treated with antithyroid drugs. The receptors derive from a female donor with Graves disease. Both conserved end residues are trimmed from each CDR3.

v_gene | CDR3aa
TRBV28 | ASTLHEVGRAYNEQF
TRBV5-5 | ASSLIPGGLGETQY
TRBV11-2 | ASSPGTSGTRLY
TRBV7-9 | ASSLMGTGSGEQY
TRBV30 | ALVGVRVNTQY
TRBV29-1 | SVKTGNTGELF
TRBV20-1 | SARPGGDTQY
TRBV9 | ASSRDGPGYT
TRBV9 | ASSVGRTVQETQY
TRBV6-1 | ASTQIGKNTGELF
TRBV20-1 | SARELSGGGYEQY